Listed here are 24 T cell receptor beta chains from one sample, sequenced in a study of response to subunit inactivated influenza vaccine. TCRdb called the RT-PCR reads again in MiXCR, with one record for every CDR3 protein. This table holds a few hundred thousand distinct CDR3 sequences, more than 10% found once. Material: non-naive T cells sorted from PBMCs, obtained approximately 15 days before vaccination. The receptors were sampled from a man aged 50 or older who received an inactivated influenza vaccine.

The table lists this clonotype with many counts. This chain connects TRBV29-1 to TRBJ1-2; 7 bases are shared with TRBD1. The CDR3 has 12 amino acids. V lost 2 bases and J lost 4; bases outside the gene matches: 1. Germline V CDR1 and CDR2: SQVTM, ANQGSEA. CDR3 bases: TGCAGCGTTGAACGACAGGGCTATGGCTACACCTTC. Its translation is CSVERQGYGYTF.

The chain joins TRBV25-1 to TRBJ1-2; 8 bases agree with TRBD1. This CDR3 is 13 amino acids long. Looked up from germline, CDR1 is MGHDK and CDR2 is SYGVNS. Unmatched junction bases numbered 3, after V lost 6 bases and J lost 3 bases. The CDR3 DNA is TGTGCCAGCAGAGGACAGGGCCACTATGGCTACACCTTC. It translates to CASRGQGHYGYTF.

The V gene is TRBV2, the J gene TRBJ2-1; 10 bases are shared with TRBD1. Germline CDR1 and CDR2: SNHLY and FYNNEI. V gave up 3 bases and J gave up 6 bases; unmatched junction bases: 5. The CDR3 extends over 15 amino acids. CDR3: CASSETGGKGNEQFF. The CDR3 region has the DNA TGTGCCAGCAGTGAGACAGGGGGCAAAGGCAATGAGCAGTTCTTC.

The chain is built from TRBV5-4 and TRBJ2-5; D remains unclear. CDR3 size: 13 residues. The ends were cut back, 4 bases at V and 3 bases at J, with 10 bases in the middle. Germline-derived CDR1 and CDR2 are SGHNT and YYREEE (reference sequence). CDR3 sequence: CASSPIREETQYF. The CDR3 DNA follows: TGTGCCAGCAGCCCTATTAGGGAAGAGACCCAGTACTTC.

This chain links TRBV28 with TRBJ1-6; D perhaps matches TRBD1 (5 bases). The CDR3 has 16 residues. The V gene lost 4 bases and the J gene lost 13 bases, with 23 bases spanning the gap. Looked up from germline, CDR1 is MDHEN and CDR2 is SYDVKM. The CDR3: CASSSTPGAGPRPLHF. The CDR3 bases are TGTGCCAGCAGTTCTACCCCCGGGGCAGGACCTAGGCCCCTCCACTTT. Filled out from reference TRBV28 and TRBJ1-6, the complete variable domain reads DVKVTQSSRYLVKRTGEKVFLECVQDMDHENMFWYRQDPGLGLRLIYFSYDVKMKEKGDIPEGYSVSREKKERFSLILESASTNQTSMYLCASSSTPGAGPRPLHFGNGTRLTVT.

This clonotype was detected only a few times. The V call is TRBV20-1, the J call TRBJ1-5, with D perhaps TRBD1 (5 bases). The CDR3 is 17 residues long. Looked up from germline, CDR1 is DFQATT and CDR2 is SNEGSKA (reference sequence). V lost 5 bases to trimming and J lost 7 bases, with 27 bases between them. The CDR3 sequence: CSAGRRWSGLGWQPQHF. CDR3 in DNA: TGCAGTGCTGGAAGGAGGTGGTCGGGGCTAGGTTGGCAGCCCCAGCATTTT.

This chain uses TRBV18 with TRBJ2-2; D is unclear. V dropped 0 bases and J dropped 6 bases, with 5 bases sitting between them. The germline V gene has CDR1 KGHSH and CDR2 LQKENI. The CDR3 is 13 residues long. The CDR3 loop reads CASSPPSAGELFF. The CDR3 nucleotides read TGTGCCAGCTCACCACCTTCAGCCGGGGAGCTGTTTTTT.

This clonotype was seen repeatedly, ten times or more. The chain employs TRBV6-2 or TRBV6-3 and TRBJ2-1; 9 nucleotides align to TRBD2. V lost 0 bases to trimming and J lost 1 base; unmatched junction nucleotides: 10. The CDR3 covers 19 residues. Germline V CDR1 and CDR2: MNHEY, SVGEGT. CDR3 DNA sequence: TGTGCCAGCAGTTACTCGTCGGCTAGCGGGGCTGGTTCCTACAATGAGCAGTTCTTC. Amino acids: CASSYSSASGAGSYNEQFF.

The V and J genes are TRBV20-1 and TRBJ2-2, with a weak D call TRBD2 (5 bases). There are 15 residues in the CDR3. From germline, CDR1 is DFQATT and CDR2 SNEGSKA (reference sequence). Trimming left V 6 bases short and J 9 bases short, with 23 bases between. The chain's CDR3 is CSATRAGLWERELFF. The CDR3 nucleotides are TGCAGTGCCACTCGGGCGGGCTTATGGGAAAGGGAGCTGTTTTTT.

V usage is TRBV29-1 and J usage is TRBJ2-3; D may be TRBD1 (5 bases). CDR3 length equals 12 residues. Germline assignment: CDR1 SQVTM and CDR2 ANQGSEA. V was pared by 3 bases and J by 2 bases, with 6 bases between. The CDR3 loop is CSVEDTTDTQYF. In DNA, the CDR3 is TGCAGCGTTGAGGACACCACAGATACGCAGTATTTT.

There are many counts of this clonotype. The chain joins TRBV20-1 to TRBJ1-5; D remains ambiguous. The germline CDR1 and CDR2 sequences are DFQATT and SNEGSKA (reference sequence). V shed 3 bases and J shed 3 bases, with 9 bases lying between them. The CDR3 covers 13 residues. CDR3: CSASVQNNQPQHF. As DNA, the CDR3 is TGCAGTGCTAGCGTGCAGAACAATCAGCCCCAGCATTTT.

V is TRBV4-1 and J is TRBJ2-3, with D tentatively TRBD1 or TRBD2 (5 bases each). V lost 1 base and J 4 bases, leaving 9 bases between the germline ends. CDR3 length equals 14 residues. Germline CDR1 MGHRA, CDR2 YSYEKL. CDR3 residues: CASSQGGGADTQYF. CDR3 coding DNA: TGCGCCAGCAGCCAAGGTGGGGGAGCAGATACGCAGTATTTT.

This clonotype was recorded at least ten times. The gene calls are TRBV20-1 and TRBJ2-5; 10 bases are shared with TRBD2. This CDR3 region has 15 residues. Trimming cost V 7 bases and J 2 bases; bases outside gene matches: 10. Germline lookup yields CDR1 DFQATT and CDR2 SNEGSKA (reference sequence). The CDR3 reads CSVPQAGGGQETQYF. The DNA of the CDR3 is TGCAGTGTTCCCCAAGCGGGAGGGGGGCAAGAGACCCAGTACTTC.

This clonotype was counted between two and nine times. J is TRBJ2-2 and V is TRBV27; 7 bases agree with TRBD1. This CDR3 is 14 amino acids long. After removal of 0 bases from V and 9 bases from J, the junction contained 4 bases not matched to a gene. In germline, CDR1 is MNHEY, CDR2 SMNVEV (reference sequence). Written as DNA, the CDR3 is TGTGCCAGCAGTTTATCGAGACAGGGTTGGGAGCTGTTTTTT. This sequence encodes CASSLSRQGWELFF.

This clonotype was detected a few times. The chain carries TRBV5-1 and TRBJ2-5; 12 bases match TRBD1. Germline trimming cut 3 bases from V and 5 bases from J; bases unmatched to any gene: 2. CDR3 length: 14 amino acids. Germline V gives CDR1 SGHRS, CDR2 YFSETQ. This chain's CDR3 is CASSWDRGQETQYF. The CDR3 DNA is TGCGCCAGCAGCTGGGACAGGGGGCAGGAGACCCAGTACTTC.

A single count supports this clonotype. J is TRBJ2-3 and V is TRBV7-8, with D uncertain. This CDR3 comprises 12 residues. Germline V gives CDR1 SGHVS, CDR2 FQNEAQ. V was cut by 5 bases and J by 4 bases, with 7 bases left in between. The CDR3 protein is CASSRVPDTQYF. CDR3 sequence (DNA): TGTGCCAGCAGCAGGGTGCCAGATACGCAGTATTTT. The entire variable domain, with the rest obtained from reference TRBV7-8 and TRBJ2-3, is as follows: GAGVSQSPRYKVAKRGQDVALRCDPISGHVSLFWYQQALGQGPEFLTYFQNEAQLDKSGLPSDRFFAERPEGSVSTLKIQRTQQEDSAVYLCASSRVPDTQYFGPGTRLTVL.

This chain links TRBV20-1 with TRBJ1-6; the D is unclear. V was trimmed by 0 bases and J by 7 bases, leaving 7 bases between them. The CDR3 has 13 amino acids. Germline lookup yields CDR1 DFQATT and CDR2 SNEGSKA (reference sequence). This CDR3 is CSARDRKNSPLHF. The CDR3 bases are TGCAGTGCTAGAGACCGGAAGAATTCACCCCTCCACTTT.

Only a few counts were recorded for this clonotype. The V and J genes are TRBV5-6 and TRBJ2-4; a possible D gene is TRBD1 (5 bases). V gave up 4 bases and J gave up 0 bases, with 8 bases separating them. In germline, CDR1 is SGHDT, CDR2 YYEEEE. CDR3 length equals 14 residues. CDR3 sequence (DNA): TGTGCCAGCAGCCTCAGGGTAGCCAAAAACATTCAGTACTTC. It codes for CASSLRVAKNIQYF.

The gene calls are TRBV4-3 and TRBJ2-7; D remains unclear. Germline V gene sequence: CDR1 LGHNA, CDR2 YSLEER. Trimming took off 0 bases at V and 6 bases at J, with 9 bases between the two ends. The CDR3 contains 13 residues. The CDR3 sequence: CASSQDPSGEQYF. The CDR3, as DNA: TGCGCCAGCAGCCAAGATCCCTCGGGCGAGCAGTACTTC.

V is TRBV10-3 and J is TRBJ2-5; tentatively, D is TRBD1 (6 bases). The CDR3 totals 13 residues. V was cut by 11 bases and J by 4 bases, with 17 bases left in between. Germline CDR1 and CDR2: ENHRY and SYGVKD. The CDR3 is CALARGVGETQYF. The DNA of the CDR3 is TGTGCCCTTGCCAGGGGTGTGGGAGAGACCCAGTACTTC.

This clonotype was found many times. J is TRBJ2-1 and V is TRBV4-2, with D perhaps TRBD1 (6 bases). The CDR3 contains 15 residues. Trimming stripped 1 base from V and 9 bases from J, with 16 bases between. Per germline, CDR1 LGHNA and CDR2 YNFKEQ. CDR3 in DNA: TGTGCCAGCAGCCAAGGTGGGAACAGGGCGGTTGAGCAGTTCTTC. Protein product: CASSQGGNRAVEQFF.

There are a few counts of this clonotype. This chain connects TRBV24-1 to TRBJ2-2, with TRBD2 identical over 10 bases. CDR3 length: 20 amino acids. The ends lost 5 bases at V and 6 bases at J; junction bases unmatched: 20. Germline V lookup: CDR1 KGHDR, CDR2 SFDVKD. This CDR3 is CATSARTPGLAGELAGELFF. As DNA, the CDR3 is TGTGCCACCAGTGCCAGAACCCCGGGCCTAGCGGGAGAACTTGCCGGGGAGCTGTTTTTT.

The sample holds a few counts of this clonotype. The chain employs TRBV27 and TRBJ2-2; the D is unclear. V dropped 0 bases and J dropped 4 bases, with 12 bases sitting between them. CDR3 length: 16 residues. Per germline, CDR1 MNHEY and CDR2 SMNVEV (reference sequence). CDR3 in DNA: TGTGCCAGCAGTTTATCGGGTGGAATTGGCACCGGGGAGCTGTTTTTT. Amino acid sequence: CASSLSGGIGTGELFF.

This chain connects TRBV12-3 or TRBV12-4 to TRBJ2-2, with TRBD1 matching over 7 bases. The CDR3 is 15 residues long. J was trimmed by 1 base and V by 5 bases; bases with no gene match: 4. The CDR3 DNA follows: TGTGCCAGCAGTCAGAGACAGGGGAACACCGGGGAGCTGTTTTTT. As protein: CASSQRQGNTGELFF.